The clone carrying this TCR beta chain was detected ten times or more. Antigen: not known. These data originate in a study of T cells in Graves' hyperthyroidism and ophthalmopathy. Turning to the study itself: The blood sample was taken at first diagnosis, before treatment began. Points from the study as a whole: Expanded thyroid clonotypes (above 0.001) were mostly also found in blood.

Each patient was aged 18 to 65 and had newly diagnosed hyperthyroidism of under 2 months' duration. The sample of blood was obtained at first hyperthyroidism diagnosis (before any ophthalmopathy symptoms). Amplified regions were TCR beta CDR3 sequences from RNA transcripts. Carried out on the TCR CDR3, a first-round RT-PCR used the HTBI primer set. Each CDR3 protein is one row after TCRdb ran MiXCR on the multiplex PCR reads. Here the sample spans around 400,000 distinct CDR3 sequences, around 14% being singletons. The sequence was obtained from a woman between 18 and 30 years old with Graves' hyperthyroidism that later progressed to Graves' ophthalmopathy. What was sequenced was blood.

In DNA, the CDR3 is TGTGCCAGCAAAGAGGGTCCCGGGGAGCTGTTTTTT. Translation gives CASKEGPGELFF. The chain combines TRBV2 with TRBJ2-2; TRBD2 might be the D (5 bases). This CDR3 has 12 amino acids. Germline lookup yields CDR1 SNHLY and CDR2 FYNNEI. Trimming took 7 bases from V and 6 from J, leaving 9 bases between them.